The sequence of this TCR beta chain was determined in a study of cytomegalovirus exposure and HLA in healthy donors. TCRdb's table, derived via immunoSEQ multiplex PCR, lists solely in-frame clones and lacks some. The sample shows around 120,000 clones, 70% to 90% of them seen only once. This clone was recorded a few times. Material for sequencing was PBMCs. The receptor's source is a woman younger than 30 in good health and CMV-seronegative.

CDR3 protein: CASTRGIGDEKLFF. In nucleotides, the CDR3 is TGCGCCAGCACGAGGGGGATTGGGGATGAAAAACTGTTTTTT. The V and J genes are TRBV5-1 and TRBJ1-4; D perhaps matches TRBD1 (6 bases). The germline CDR1 and CDR2 sequences are SGHRS and YFSETQ. Trimming removed 6 bases at V and 6 bases at J, with 15 bases between. The CDR3 has 14 residues.